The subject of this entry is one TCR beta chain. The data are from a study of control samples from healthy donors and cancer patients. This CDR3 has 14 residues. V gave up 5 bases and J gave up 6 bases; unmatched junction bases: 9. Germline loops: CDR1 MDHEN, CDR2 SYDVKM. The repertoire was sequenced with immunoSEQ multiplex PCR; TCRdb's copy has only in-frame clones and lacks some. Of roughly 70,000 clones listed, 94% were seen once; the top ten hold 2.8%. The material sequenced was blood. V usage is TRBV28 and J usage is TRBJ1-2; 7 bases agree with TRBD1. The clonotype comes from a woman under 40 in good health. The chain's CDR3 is CASSGEGANHGYTF. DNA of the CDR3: TGTGCCAGCAGTGGGGAGGGGGCGAACCATGGCTACACCTTC.